This record looks at one TCR beta chain sequence and its context. Its recognized antigen is unknown. The cohort was made up of approximately 700 healthy bone marrow donors. All cohort members were sampled while nominally healthy, although unrecorded immune exposures were likely present. The donor was CMV seronegative and belonged to the group of over 300 seronegative cohort members. Every donor gave a peripheral blood sample, and the peripheral blood mononuclear cells from that sample were used for TCR beta sequencing. Genomic DNA extraction from the blood cell samples was performed with the Qiagen DNeasy Blood Extraction Kit. These data originate in a study of cytomegalovirus exposure and HLA in healthy donors (dated by TCRdb to about 2017). The study in broad terms: An earlier analysis of more than 550 of the donors reported approximately 300 Gb of sequence data and some 110 million unique TCR beta sequences obtained from roughly 180 million T cells. An early release covering 550 to 650 HLA-typed donors comprised roughly 300 gigabases of sequencing data and tens of millions of unique TCR sequences. Among the roughly 390 genotyped donors, around 81% belonged to the genetic ancestry cluster associated with self-reported Caucasian donors. The study was designed to test whether signatures of past pathogen exposure could be identified by cataloging public T cell receptors. The study profiled the T cell repertoires of under 850 subjects by immunosequencing and related them to cytomegalovirus serostatus. Besides the first cohort of hundreds of subjects, a separate validation cohort made up of 120 different subjects was used. The study combined high-throughput TCR immunosequencing, statistical association of individual TCRs with disease status, and machine learning to predict cytomegalovirus infection status. In a later analysis, previously published TCR beta repertoires from 666 donors were re-analyzed and high-resolution HLA genotyping was added so that TCR occurrence patterns could be studied. The later analysis used no new phenotypic data to find candidate immune exposures, relying instead on TCR beta sequences and their occurrence across donors. An earlier analysis of around 580 of the donors used high-throughput TCR beta sequencing to judge whether each TCR beta V gene segment behaved as functional or pseudogenic. Donor age, sex, ethnicity and CMV serostatus were collected together with the repertoire data. A later genetic analysis used genome-wide SNP genotypes for about 65% of the roughly 670 donors, treating that subset as a discovery cohort. All discovery cohort repertoires had been generated using a single sequencing platform. Both class I and class II loci were covered by HLA typing, at four-digit resolution. Typing coverage differed by locus: A, B, C, DRB1 and DQB1 were typed in roughly 620-640 donors, DQA1 in approximately 520, DPA1 in some 600, and DPB1 in just under 490. Several DR-DQ haplotypes were handled as single units for association and clustering because linkage in the cohort was strong. Among some 400 genotyped donors of the cohort, an average of around 220,000 unique TCR beta nucleotide sequences was sequenced per donor, of which approximately 19% were non-productive. General conclusions and limits of the study: Correlated functional status among segregating V segments might be attributable to linkage disequilibrium, but an unknown experimental factor could not be ruled out. Because the 87-base-pair reads could not distinguish some IMGT-functional V segments, including TRBV6-2 and TRBV6-3, those segments were excluded. In both the original and validation cohorts, the classifier was reported to diagnose cytomegalovirus status with high specificity and sensitivity. A group of highly shared sequence variants was considered likely to be a technical artifact of the sequencing pipeline. A later analysis found that HLA-associated TCR beta chains were more clonally expanded and had lower generation probabilities than equally common non-associated chains. In this cohort, only TCR beta chains were sequenced, and detectable features were limited by the absence of alpha or paired-chain data. In a later analysis, 16,951 TCR beta sequences were associated with specific HLA alleles at a false discovery rate of 0.05. A later analysis found that most CMV-associated TCR beta chains appeared HLA-restricted, with HLA associations seemingly driven largely by CMV exposure. It was suggested by the authors that the approach could potentially be generalized to other disease states and immunological phenotypes. Because HLA typing was missing for some donors at each locus, association tests included only the typed subset. A further reported finding was that TCR beta sequences accurately predicted the HLA-A and HLA-B alleles for most subjects in the first cohort. An earlier analysis of roughly 570 of the donors showed that most TCR beta V segments appeared in productive rearrangements either about 87% or about 30% of the time, which broadly matched IMGT annotations. Some 15 rarely observed V segments, including chromosome 9 orphons, were excluded from the earlier analysis of some 590 of the donors because counts were too low. The study listed 150 to 200 TCR beta chains as associated with cytomegalovirus. When HLA alleles, especially DR and DQ, strongly co-occurred, TCR associations were difficult to assign to individual alleles. In a later analysis, several top co-occurrence clusters were reported to appear linked to parvovirus B19, influenza, CMV and Epstein-Barr virus. V-gene and J-gene trimming of TCR beta chains was associated with a missense DCLRE1C variant in a later genetic analysis, and the association was replicated in an independent cohort. In a later genetic analysis, fewer N-insertions in productive TCRs were reported among donors in an Asian-associated ancestry cluster than the approximately 710-donor mean. A few of the identified cytomegalovirus-associated TCR beta chains were confirmed in vitro to be specific for cytomegalovirus antigens. Roughly uniform sequencing depth across donors was assumed in presence/absence analyses, although this assumption may not hold. A later analysis found that TCR association rates varied across HLA loci, with DRB1 alleles showing the most associated TCRs and HLA-C alleles the fewest. While some public TCRs were present in many individuals, most TCR sequences turned up only very rarely across donors. The only immune exposure information available for the cohort was CMV serostatus.

CDR3 length: 17 amino acids, cysteine to phenylalanine. Of all the DNA, just the CDR3 is kept, 51 bases in frame from base 1. Trimming takes 0 bases from V and 3 bases from J, and the germline ends sit 18 bases apart. CDR1 LGHNT and CDR2 FRNRAP are derived from the germline V gene. Libraries were prepared through the immunoSEQ multiplex PCR assay. For the multiplex PCR, a mixture combining 60 forward primers for TCR Vbeta segments and 13 reverse primers for TCR Jbeta segments was used. A multiplex PCR assay on genomic DNA amplified the CDR3 region of rearranged TCR beta genes. The Illumina HiSeq System was used to sequence the amplified TCR beta libraries as 87-base-pair reads. The study's processing was this. Across the 640 or so repertoires, a later analysis counted 75 million to 90 million unique TCR beta chains, roughly 11 million of which were shared by at least two donors. Raw reads were error-corrected and collapsed into unique sequences by a nearest-neighbor algorithm in which closely related sequences were merged to remove PCR and sequencing errors. V, D and J gene segments were assigned by aligning CDR3 sequences to IMGT reference sequences. For a sequence to be retained, a match of at least six nucleotides was required to both a V gene segment and a J gene segment. Rearrangements were called productive when the CDR3 lacked stop codons and stayed in frame with V and J; all others were non-productive. CDR3 was defined by IMGT convention, running from the second conserved V-encoded cysteine to the conserved J-encoded phenylalanine. In an earlier analysis of more than 550 of the donors, sequences lacking an unambiguous match to a single V gene segment were excluded. In an earlier analysis of approximately 550 of the donors, V segments were called functional above 56.7% productive rearrangements and were called segregating when the between-donor standard deviation exceeded 5%. A statistical classification framework was built to diagnose cytomegalovirus status from the catalog of TCR beta chain sequences. A later analysis assigned V and J genes by comparing TCR nucleotide sequences with IMGT/GENE-DB human TR gene sequences. Using the TCRdist pipeline, a later analysis assigned CDR3 sequences along with most-parsimonious VDJ recombination scenarios. In a later analysis, each TCR beta chain was defined by its CDR3 amino acid sequence together with its V-gene family, and reads without a unique V-gene family were excluded. In a later analysis, approximately 590 highly shared, low-generation-probability nucleotide sequences were removed to address suspected cross-contamination and a sequencing artifact. A later analysis calculated a clonal expansion index for each public chain from normalized within-repertoire ranks of inferred template counts. A later analysis computed generation probabilities with a VDJ recombination model fitted to out-of-frame rearrangements, and checked the results against IGoR. In a later analysis, TCR-TCR, TCR-HLA and TCR-CMV co-occurrence was scored with hypergeometric tests, and a repertoire-size bias correction was applied to TCR pairs. To estimate false discovery rates, a later analysis permuted the HLA or CMV assignments 20 times. In a later analysis, co-occurring TCRs were grouped using DBSCAN, and TCRdist sequence similarity was added for clustering within HLA-allele-positive subsets. Repertoires with fewer than 30,000 or more than 120,000 public chains, plus five repertoires with anomalous nucleotide sharing, were excluded from co-occurrence clustering. TCRdb's version of the immuneACCESS table is confined to in-frame rearrangements and falls short of the full clone set. An unresolved V gene accounts for under half of the shortfall where checked; the remainder is of unknown origin. The D gene and trimming were derived from the DNA, and the V and J assignments and clone size from that table. The table for this sample lists roughly 120,000 clones. The ten largest clonotypes hold roughly 3.5% of the sample.

Material: PBMCs. This clonotype was sampled from a young man in good health and CMV-seronegative. The chain is assembled from TRBV12-5 and TRBJ2-7; TRBD1 might be the D gene, on 6 matching bases. At the DNA level, the sequence is TGTGCTAGTGGTTTGGTTGCTCAACAGGGTGGTAACTACGAGCAGTACTTC. It codes for CASGLVAQQGGNYEQYF.